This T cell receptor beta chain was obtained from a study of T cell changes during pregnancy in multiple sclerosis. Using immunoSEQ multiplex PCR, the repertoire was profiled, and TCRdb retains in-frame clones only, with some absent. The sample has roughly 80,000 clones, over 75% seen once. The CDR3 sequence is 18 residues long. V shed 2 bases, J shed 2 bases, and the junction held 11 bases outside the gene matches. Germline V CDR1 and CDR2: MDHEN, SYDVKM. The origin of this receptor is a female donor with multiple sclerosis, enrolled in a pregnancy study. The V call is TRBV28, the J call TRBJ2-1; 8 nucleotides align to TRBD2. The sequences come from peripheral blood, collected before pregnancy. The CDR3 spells CASSLNPGAGGAYNEQFF. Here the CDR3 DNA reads TGTGCCAGCAGTTTAAACCCAGGGGCCGGGGGGGCCTACAATGAGCAGTTCTTC.